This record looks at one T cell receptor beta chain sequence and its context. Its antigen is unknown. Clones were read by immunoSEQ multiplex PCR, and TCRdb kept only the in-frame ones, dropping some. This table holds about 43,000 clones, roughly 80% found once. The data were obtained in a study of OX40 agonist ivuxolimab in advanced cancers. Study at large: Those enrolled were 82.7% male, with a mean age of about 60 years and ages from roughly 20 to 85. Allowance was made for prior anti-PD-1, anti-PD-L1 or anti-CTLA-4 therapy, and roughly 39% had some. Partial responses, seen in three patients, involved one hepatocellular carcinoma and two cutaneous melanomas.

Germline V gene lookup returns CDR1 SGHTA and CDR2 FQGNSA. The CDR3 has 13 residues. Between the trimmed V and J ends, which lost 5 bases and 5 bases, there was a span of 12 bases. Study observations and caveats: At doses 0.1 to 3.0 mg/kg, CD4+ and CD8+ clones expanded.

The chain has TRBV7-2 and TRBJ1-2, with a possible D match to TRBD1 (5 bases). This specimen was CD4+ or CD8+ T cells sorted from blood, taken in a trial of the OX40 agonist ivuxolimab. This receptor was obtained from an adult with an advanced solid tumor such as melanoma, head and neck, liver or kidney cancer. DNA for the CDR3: TGTGCCAGCAGCCGGGGACGGATTTATGGCTACACCTTC. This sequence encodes CASSRGRIYGYTF.